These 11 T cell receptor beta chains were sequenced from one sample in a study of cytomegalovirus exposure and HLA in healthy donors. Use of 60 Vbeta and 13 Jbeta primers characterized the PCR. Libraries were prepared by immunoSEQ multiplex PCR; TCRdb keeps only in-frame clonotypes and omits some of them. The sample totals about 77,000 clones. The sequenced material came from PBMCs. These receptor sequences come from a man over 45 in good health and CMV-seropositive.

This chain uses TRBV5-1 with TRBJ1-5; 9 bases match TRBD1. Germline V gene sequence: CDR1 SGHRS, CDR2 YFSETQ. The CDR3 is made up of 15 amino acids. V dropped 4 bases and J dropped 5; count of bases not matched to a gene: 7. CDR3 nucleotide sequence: TGCGCCAGCAGCCCGGGACAGGGTCCCGATCAGCCCCAGCATTTT. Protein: CASSPGQGPDQPQHF.

CDR3 amino acids: CASSLSGPTGEEGTDTQYF. The CDR3 DNA reads TGTGCCAGCAGTTTGTCGGGCCCCACAGGGGAGGAGGGCACAGATACGCAGTATTTT. The chain is built from TRBV28 and TRBJ2-3; the D gene is possibly TRBD1 (7 bases). Per the germline V gene, CDR1 is MDHEN and CDR2 is SYDVKM. The V gene lost 3 bases and the J gene lost 1 base, with 23 bases spanning the gap. The CDR3 has 19 amino acids.

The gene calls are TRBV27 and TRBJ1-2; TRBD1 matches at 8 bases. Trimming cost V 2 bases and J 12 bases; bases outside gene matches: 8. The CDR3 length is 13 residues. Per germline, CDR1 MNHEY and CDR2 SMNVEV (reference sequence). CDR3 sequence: CASSLRRQGFHTF. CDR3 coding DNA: TGTGCCAGCAGTTTACGAAGACAGGGGTTCCACACCTTC.

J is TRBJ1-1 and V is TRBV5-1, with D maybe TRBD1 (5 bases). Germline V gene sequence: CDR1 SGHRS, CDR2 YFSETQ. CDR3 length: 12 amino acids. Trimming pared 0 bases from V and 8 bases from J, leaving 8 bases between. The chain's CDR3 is CASSLEPGEAFF. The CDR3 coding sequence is TGCGCCAGCAGCTTGGAGCCAGGGGAAGCTTTCTTT.

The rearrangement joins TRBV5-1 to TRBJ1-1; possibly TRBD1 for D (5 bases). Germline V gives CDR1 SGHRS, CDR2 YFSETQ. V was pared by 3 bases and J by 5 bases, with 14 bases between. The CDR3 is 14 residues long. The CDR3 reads CASSSMRGGTEAFF. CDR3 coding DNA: TGCGCCAGCAGCTCCATGAGGGGAGGGACTGAAGCTTTCTTT.

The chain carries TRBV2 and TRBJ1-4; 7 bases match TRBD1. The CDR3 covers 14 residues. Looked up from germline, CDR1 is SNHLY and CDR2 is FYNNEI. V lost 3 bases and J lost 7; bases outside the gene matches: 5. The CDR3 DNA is TGTGCCAGCAGTGAGTGGGCAGGGGGTGAAAAACTGTTTTTT. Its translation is CASSEWAGGEKLFF.

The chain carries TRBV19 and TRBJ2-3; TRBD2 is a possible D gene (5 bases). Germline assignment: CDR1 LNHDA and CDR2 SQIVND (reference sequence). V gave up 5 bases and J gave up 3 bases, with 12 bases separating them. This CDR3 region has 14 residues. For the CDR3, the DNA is TGTGCCAGTAGTGGACTTCGTATAACAGATACGCAGTATTTT. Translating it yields CASSGLRITDTQYF.

CDR3 DNA: TGTGCCAGCAGTTCTCCGGGGGGCGGGCCCCAGCATTTT. It encodes CASSSPGGGPQHF. The chain uses TRBV5-6 and TRBJ1-5, with D tentatively TRBD1 (6 bases). The CDR3 totals 13 residues. Germline loops: CDR1 SGHDT, CDR2 YYEEEE. V was trimmed by 5 bases and J by 9 bases, leaving 15 bases between them.

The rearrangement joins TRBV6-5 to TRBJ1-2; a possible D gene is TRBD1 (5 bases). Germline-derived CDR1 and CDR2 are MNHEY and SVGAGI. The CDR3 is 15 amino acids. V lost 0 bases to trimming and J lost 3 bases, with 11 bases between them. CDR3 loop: CASSYSGGMDYGYTF. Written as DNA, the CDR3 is TGTGCCAGCAGTTACTCGGGGGGGATGGACTATGGCTACACCTTC.

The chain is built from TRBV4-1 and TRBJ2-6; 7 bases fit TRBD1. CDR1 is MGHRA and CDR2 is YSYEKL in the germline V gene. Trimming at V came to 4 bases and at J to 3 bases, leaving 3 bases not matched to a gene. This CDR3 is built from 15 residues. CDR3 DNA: TGCGCCAGCAGCCTTACAGGGGATGGGGCCAACGTCCTGACTTTC. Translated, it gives CASSLTGDGANVLTF.

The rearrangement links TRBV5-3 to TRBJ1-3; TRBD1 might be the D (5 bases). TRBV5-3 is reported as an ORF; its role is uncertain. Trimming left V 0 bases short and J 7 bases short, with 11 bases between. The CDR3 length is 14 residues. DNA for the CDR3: TGTGCCAGAAGCTTGGAGGACACCACGAACACCATATATTTT. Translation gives CARSLEDTTNTIYF.